This T cell receptor (beta chain) was found in a study of cytomegalovirus exposure and HLA in healthy donors. The study, taken as a whole, reports: Association with HLA alleles at 0.05 false discovery rate was found for 16,951 TCR beta sequences in a later analysis.

The PCR was carried out with 60 Vbeta primers and 13 Jbeta primers. Only in-frame clones appear in the TCRdb table, and some are missing; sequencing was by immunoSEQ multiplex PCR. The table shows approximately 180,000 clones, with roughly 80% occurring only once. A remark on this clone: Antigen unknown.

CDR3 length: 18 amino acids. This TCR was sampled from a woman in her late teens or twenties in good health and CMV-seronegative. The specimen was PBMCs. The rearrangement links TRBV21-1 to TRBJ2-1; the table's TRBD2 call for D was not verified on the DNA. TRBV21-1 is a listed pseudogene. CDR3 amino acids: CASSKGERLVCSYNEQFF. CDR3 nucleotide sequence: TGTGCCAGCAGCAAAGGGGAGAGACTAGTTTGCTCCTACAATGAGCAGTTCTTC.